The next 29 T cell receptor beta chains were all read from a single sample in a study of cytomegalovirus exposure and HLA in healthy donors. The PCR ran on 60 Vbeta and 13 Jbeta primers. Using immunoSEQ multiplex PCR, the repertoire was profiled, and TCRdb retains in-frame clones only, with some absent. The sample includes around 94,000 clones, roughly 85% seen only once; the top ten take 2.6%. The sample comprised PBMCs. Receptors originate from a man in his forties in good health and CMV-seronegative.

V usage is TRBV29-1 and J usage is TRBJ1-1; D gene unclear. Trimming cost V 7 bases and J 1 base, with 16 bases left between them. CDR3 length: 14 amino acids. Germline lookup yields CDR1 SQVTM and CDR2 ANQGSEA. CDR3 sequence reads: CSAPAPSGNTEAFF. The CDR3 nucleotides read TGCAGCGCCCCGGCCCCCTCGGGGAACACTGAAGCTTTCTTT.

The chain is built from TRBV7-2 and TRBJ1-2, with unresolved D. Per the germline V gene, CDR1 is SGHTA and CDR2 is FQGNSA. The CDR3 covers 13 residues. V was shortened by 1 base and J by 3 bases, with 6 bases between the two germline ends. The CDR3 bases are TGTGCCAGCAGCTTAGGGCTAGACTATGGCTACACCTTC. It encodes CASSLGLDYGYTF.

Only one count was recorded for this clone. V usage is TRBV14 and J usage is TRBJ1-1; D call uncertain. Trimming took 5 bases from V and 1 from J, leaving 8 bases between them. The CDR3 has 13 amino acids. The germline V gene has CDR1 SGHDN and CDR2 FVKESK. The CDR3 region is CASSNQENTEAFF. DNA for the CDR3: TGTGCCAGCAGCAATCAGGAGAACACTGAAGCTTTCTTT.

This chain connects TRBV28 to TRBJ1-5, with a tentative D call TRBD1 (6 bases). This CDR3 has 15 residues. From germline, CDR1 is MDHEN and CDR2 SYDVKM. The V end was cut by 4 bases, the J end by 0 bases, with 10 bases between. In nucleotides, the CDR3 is TGTGCCAGCAGTTCCAGGACAGTTAGCAATCAGCCCCAGCATTTT. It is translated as CASSSRTVSNQPQHF.

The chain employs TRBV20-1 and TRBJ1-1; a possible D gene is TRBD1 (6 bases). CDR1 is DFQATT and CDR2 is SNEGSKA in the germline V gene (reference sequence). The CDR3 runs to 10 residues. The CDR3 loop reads CSAGGAQAFF. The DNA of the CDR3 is TGCAGCGCGGGGGGGGCTCAAGCTTTCTTT.

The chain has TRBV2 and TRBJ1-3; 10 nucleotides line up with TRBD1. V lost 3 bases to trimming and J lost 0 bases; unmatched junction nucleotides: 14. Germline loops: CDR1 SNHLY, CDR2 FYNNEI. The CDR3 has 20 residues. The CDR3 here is CASSEFGTGEIPSSGNTIYF. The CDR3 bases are TGTGCCAGCAGTGAGTTTGGGACAGGGGAGATCCCGAGCTCTGGAAACACCATATATTTT.

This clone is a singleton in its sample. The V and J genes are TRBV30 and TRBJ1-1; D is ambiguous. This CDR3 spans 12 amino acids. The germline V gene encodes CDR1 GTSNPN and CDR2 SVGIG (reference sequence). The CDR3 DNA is TGTGCTGTGACCCTGTCGGGGAGTGAAGCTTTCTTT. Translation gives CAVTLSGSEAFF.

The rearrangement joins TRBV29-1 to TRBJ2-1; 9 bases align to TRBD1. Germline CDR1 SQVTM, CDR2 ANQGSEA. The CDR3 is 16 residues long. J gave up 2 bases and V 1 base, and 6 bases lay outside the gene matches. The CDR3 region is CSVEGEQGAAYNEQFF. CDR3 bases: TGCAGCGTTGAAGGGGAACAGGGGGCTGCCTACAATGAGCAGTTCTTC.

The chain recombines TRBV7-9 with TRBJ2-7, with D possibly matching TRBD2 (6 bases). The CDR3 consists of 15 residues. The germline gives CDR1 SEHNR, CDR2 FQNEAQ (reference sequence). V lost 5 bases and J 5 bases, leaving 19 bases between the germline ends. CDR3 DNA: TGTGCCAGCAGCATGAGCGGAGGGGTATCCCACGAGCAGTACTTC. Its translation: CASSMSGGVSHEQYF.

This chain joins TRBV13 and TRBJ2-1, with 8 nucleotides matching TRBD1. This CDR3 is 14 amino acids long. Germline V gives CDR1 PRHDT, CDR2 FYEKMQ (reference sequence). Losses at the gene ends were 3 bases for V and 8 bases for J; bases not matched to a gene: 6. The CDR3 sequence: CASSFGQGADEQFF. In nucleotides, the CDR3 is TGTGCCAGCAGCTTCGGACAGGGTGCAGATGAGCAGTTCTTC.

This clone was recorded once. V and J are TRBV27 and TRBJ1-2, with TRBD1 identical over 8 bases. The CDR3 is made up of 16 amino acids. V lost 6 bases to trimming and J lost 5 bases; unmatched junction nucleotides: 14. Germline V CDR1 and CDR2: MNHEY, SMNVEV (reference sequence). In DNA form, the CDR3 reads TGTGCCAGCAGCCCTTTACAGGGGGTTGGGGTATATGGCTACACCTTC. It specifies CASSPLQGVGVYGYTF.

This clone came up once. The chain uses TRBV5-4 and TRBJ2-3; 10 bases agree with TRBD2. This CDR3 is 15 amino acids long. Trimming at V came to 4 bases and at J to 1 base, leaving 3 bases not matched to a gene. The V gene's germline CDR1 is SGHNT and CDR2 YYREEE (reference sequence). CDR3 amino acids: CASSRGLAGTDTQYF. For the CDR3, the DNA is TGTGCCAGCAGCAGAGGACTAGCGGGCACAGATACGCAGTATTTT.

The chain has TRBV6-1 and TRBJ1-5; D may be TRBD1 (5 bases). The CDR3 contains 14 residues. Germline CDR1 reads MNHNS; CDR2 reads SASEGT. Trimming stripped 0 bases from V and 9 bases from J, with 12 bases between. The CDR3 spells CASSEARGPRPQHF. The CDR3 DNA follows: TGTGCCAGCAGTGAAGCAAGGGGCCCCAGGCCCCAGCATTTT.

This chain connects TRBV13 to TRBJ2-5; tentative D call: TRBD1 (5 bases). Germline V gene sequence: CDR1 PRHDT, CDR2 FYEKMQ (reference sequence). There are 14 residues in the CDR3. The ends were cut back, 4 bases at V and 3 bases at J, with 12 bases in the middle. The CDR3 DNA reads TGTGCCAGCAGCTCCGATGGGGCTAAAGAGACCCAGTACTTC. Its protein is CASSSDGAKETQYF.

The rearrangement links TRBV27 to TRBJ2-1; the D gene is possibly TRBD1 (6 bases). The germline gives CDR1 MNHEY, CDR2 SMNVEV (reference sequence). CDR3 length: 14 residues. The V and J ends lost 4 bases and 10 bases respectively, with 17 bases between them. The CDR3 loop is CASSYRAPEEEQFF. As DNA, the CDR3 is TGTGCCAGCAGTTACAGGGCGCCTGAGGAGGAGCAGTTCTTC.

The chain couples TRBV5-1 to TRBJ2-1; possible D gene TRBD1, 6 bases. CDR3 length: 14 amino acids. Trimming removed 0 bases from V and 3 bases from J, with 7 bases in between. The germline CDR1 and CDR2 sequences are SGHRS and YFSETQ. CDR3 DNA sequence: TGCGCCAGCAGCTTGGGGGGGCTCTACAATGAGCAGTTCTTC. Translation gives CASSLGGLYNEQFF.

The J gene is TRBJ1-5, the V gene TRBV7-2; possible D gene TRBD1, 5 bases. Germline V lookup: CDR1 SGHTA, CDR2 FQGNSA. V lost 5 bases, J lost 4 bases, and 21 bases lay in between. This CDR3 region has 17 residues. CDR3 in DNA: TGTGCCAGCAGCCCCCAAAATATCGCGGACACAAATCAGCCCCAGCATTTT. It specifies CASSPQNIADTNQPQHF. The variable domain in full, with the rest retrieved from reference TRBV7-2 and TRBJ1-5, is GAGVSQSPSNKVTEKGKDVELRCDPISGHTALYWYRQSLGQGLEFLIYFQGNSAPDKSGLPSDRFSAERTGGSVSTLTIQRTQQEDSAVYLCASSPQNIADTNQPQHFGDGTRLSIL.

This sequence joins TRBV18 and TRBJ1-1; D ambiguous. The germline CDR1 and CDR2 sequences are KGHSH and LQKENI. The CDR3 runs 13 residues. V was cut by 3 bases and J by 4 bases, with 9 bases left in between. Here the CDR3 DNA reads TGTGCCAGCTCACCGGGGAGTGGCACTGAAGCTTTCTTT. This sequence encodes CASSPGSGTEAFF.

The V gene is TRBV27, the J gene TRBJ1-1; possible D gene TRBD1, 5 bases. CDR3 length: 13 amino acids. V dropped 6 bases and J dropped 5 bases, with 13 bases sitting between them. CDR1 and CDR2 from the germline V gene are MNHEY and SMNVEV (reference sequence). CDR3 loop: CASRSQGLTEAFF. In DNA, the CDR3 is TGTGCCAGCAGATCTCAGGGTTTAACTGAAGCTTTCTTT.

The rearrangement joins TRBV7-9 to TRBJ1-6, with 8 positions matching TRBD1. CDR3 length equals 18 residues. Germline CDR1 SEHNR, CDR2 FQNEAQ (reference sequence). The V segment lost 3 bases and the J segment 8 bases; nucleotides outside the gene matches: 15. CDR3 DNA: TGTGCCAGCAGCTTCCCTCGTTTGACAGGGGACAACTATTCACCCCTCCACTTT. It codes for CASSFPRLTGDNYSPLHF.

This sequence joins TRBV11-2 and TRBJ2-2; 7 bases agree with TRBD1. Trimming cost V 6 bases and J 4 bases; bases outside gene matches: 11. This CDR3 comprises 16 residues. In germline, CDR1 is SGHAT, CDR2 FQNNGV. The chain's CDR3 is CASSHQGVRSTGELFF. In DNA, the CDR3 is TGTGCCAGCAGTCACCAGGGGGTTAGGAGCACCGGGGAGCTGTTTTTT.

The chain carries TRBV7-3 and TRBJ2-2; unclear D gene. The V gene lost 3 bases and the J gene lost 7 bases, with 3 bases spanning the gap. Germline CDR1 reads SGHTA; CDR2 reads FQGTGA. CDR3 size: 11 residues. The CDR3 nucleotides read TGTGCCAGCAGCTTGCGCGGGGAGCTGTTTTTT. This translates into CASSLRGELFF.

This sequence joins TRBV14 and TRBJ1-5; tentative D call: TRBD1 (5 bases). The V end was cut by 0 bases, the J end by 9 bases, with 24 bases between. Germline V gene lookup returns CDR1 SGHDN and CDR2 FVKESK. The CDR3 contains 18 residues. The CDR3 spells CASSQDMGSGVILGPQHF. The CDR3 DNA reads TGTGCCAGCAGCCAAGATATGGGTTCGGGGGTGATATTAGGGCCCCAGCATTTT.

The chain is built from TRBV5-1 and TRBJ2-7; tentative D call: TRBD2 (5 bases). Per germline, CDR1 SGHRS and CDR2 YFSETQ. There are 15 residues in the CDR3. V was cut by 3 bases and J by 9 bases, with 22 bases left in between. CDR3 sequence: CASSSLNGREGRQYF. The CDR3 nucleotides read TGCGCCAGCAGCTCTCTAAATGGCCGGGAAGGGCGGCAGTACTTC.

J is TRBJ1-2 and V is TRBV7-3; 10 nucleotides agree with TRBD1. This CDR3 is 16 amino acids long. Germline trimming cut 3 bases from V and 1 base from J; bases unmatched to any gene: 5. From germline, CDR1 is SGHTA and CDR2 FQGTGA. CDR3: CASSLTGGTVNYGYTF. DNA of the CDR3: TGTGCCAGCAGCTTGACAGGGGGCACGGTTAACTATGGCTACACCTTC.

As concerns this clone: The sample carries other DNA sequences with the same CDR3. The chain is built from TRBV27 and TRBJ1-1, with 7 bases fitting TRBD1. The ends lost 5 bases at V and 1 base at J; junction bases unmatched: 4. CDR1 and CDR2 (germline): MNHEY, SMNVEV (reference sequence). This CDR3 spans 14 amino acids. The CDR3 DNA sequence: TGTGCCAGCAGTCCATGGGACAGGAACACTGAAGCTTTCTTT. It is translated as CASSPWDRNTEAFF.

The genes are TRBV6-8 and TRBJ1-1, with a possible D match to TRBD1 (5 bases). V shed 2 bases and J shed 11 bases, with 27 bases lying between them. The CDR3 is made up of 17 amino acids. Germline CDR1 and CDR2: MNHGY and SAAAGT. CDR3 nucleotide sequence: TGTGCCAGCAGTTACGTCGGATACCGTTGGTCCCGGCGGGGCGCTTTCTTT. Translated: CASSYVGYRWSRRGAFF.

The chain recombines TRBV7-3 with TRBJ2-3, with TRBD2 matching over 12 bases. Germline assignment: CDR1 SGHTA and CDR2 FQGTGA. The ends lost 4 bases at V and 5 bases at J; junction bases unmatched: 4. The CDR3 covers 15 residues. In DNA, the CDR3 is TGTGCCAGCAGCTCACTAGCGGGGGGTGTAGATACGCAGTATTTT. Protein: CASSSLAGGVDTQYF.

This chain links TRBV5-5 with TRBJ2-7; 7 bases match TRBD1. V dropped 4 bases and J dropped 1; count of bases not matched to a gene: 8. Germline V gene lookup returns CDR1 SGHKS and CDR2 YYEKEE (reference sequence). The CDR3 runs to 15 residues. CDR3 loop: CASSQNRGGSYEQYF. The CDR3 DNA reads TGTGCCAGCAGCCAAAACAGGGGCGGATCCTACGAGCAGTACTTC.